This is a list of T cell receptor beta chains from one sample in a study of T cell responses to AZD1222 COVID-19 vaccine. Only in-frame clones appear in the TCRdb table, and some are missing; sequencing was by immunoSEQ multiplex PCR. The data show 120,000 or so clones, around 85% seen once. The material sequenced was peripheral blood, taken on day 0 of AZD1222 vaccination. The receptors shown here come from an adult in good health. CDR3s include the opening cysteine and the closing phenylalanine or tryptophan. Fields, in order: V gene, J gene, clone size, D gene, CDR3 length, CDR3 protein, CDR3 DNA. D genes are given only for firm matches. Clone size is given for some rows only: seen once, a few or many times, or a class if the clone is expanded.

V: TRBV18
J: TRBJ1-1
size: NA
D: NA
length: 14
CDR3: CASSLGNANTEAFF
DNA: TGTGCCAGCTCACTGGGGAATGCTAACACTGAAGCTTTCTTT

V: TRBV5-4
J: TRBJ2-1
size: few
D: NA
length: 12
CDR3: CASSLPWNEQFF
DNA: TGTGCCAGCAGCTTACCATGGAATGAGCAGTTCTTC

V: TRBV19
J: TRBJ1-1
size: NA
D: NA
length: 12
CDR3: CASSIWGTEAFF
DNA: TGTGCCAGTAGTATATGGGGGACTGAAGCTTTCTTT

V: TRBV28
J: TRBJ2-7
size: NA
D: NA
length: 13
CDR3: CASSSGSSYEQYF
DNA: TGTGCCAGCAGTTCGGGAAGCTCCTACGAGCAGTACTTC

V: TRBV29-1
J: TRBJ2-7
size: once
D: TRBD1
length: 12
CDR3: CSVGQGSDEQYF
DNA: TGCAGCGTTGGACAGGGTAGCGACGAGCAGTACTTC

V: TRBV28
J: TRBJ1-1
size: NA
D: NA
length: 12
CDR3: CATRVMGTEAFF
DNA: TGTGCCACCAGGGTTATGGGCACTGAAGCTTTCTTT

V: TRBV2
J: TRBJ1-4
size: NA
D: NA
length: 14
CDR3: CASWSRGGLEKLFF
DNA: TGTGCCAGCTGGAGTAGAGGGGGGCTTGAAAAACTGTTTTTT

V: TRBV7-2
J: TRBJ1-5
size: once
D: NA
length: 15
CDR3: CASSLGGSSNQPQHF
DNA: TGTGCCAGCAGCTTAGGGGGCAGTAGCAATCAGCCCCAGCATTTT

V: TRBV7-8
J: TRBJ1-3
size: NA
D: TRBD1
length: 16
CDR3: CASNPNRGRTGNTIYF
DNA: TGTGCCAGCAACCCGAACAGGGGGCGCACTGGAAACACCATATATTTT

V: TRBV28
J: TRBJ1-5
size: NA
D: NA
length: 13
CDR3: CASSFSFRQPQHF
DNA: TGTGCCAGCAGTTTCAGTTTCCGTCAGCCCCAGCATTTT

V: TRBV5-1
J: TRBJ2-5
size: NA
D: NA
length: 12
CDR3: CASSFPGETQYF
DNA: TGCGCCAGCAGCTTCCCCGGAGAGACCCAGTACTTC

V: TRBV6-2/TRBV6-3
J: TRBJ1-5
size: NA
D: NA
length: 15
CDR3: CASSYSRGSNQPQHF
DNA: TGTGCCAGCAGTTACTCGAGGGGGAGCAATCAGCCCCAGCATTTT

V: TRBV2
J: TRBJ2-7
size: NA
D: NA
length: 15
CDR3: CASNLGQGGAYEQYF
DNA: TGTGCCAGTAACCTCGGACAGGGAGGGGCCTACGAGCAGTACTTC

V: TRBV18
J: TRBJ2-7
size: few
D: TRBD2
length: 13
CDR3: CASSLPGGREQYF
DNA: TGTGCCAGCTCCTTGCCGGGGGGGCGGGAGCAGTACTTC

V: TRBV27
J: TRBJ2-3
size: NA
D: NA
length: 13
CDR3: CASSFPGTDTQYF
DNA: TGTGCCAGCAGTTTCCCCGGCACAGATACGCAGTATTTT

V: TRBV12-3/TRBV12-4
J: TRBJ1-2
size: few
D: NA
length: 12
CDR3: CASSQGPYGYTF
DNA: TGTGCCAGCAGCCAGGGACCTTATGGCTACACCTTC

V: TRBV9
J: TRBJ2-3
size: NA
D: TRBD2
length: 18
CDR3: CASSARTSGGKTIDTQYF
DNA: TGTGCCAGCAGCGCGAGGACTAGCGGGGGAAAGACTATAGATACGCAGTATTTT

V: TRBV4-1
J: TRBJ1-4
size: NA
D: NA
length: 17
CDR3: CASSQDPPIATNEKLFF
DNA: TGCGCCAGCAGCCAAGACCCCCCGATTGCAACTAATGAAAAACTGTTTTTT

V: TRBV6-2/TRBV6-3
J: TRBJ1-2
size: NA
D: NA
length: 12
CDR3: CASSYSVRGYTF
DNA: TGTGCCAGCAGTTACTCGGTCCGTGGCTACACCTTC

V: TRBV5-1
J: TRBJ1-1
size: NA
D: NA
length: 15
CDR3: CASSLDGGRSTEAFF
DNA: TGCGCCAGCAGCTTGGACGGGGGTAGAAGCACTGAAGCTTTCTTT

V: TRBV19
J: TRBJ1-1
size: once
D: NA
length: 13
CDR3: CASSISLGNEAFF
DNA: TGTGCCAGTAGTATCTCGTTGGGAAACGAAGCTTTCTTT

V: TRBV2
J: TRBJ1-4
size: NA
D: TRBD1
length: 13
CDR3: CASRGQVNEKLFF
DNA: TGTGCCAGCAGGGGACAGGTAAACGAAAAACTGTTTTTT

V: TRBV6-2/TRBV6-3
J: TRBJ2-4
size: NA
D: NA
length: 12
CDR3: CASSYPQNIQYF
DNA: TGTGCCAGCAGTTACCCTCAAAACATTCAGTACTTC

V: TRBV6-2/TRBV6-3
J: TRBJ1-2
size: NA
D: NA
length: 11
CDR3: CASSQGSRYTF
DNA: TGTGCCAGCAGTCAAGGATCCCGCTACACCTTC

V: TRBV25-1
J: TRBJ2-5
size: NA
D: TRBD2
length: 15
CDR3: CASSAAGLAEETQYF
DNA: TGTGCCAGCAGTGCGGCTGGCCTAGCGGAAGAGACCCAGTACTTC

V: TRBV5-1
J: TRBJ1-1
size: NA
D: NA
length: 15
CDR3: CASSTRRSPNTEAFF
DNA: TGCGCCAGCAGCACTCGGAGGAGCCCGAACACTGAAGCTTTCTTT

V: TRBV7-9
J: TRBJ1-2
size: once
D: NA
length: 13
CDR3: CASSLGQGYGYTF
DNA: TGTGCCAGCAGCTTAGGTCAGGGCTATGGCTACACCTTC

V: TRBV7-2
J: TRBJ1-1
size: NA
D: NA
length: 16
CDR3: CASSLDGSLMNTEAFF
DNA: TGTGCCAGCAGCTTAGACGGCAGCCTTATGAACACTGAAGCTTTCTTT

V: TRBV30
J: TRBJ1-2
size: NA
D: TRBD1
length: 16
CDR3: CAWSVLGTGTSYGYTF
DNA: TGTGCCTGGAGTGTTTTAGGGACAGGTACTAGCTATGGCTACACCTTC

V: TRBV30
J: TRBJ2-3
size: NA
D: NA
length: 12
CDR3: CAWSVRGDTQYF
DNA: TGTGCCTGGAGTGTTAGAGGGGATACGCAGTATTTT

V: TRBV2
J: TRBJ2-5
size: NA
D: TRBD2
length: 15
CDR3: CASSVQGLAVETQYF
DNA: TGTGCCAGCAGCGTCCAAGGTCTAGCGGTCGAGACCCAGTACTTC

V: TRBV18
J: TRBJ2-5
size: NA
D: NA
length: 14
CDR3: CASSPRQEAETQYF
DNA: TGTGCCAGCTCACCGCGGCAGGAGGCGGAGACCCAGTACTTC

V: TRBV5-1
J: TRBJ1-1
size: NA
D: NA
length: 13
CDR3: CASSRGTGAEAFF
DNA: TGCGCCAGCAGCCGCGGGACGGGCGCTGAAGCTTTCTTT

V: TRBV7-9
J: TRBJ2-1
size: NA
D: TRBD2
length: 19
CDR3: CASSLAGGSPRDLLNEQFF
DNA: TGTGCCAGCAGCTTAGCGGGGGGGTCCCCTCGGGACCTACTGAATGAGCAGTTCTTC

V: TRBV6-5
J: TRBJ2-5
size: NA
D: NA
length: 11
CDR3: CATQHQETQYF
DNA: TGTGCCACCCAACACCAAGAGACCCAGTACTTC

V: TRBV28
J: TRBJ2-7
size: NA
D: NA
length: 11
CDR3: CASSAPYEQYF
DNA: TGTGCCAGCAGCGCCCCCTACGAGCAGTACTTC

V: TRBV7-3
J: TRBJ2-3
size: once
D: TRBD2
length: 15
CDR3: CASSPSGVPTDTQYF
DNA: TGTGCCAGCAGCCCCAGCGGGGTACCCACAGATACGCAGTATTTT

V: TRBV19
J: TRBJ2-2
size: NA
D: NA
length: 15
CDR3: CASSIIAPNTGELFF
DNA: TGTGCCAGTAGTATAATAGCGCCGAACACCGGGGAGCTGTTTTTT

V: TRBV3-1/TRBV3-2
J: TRBJ1-5
size: NA
D: NA
length: 15
CDR3: CASSQVSWFRQPQHF
DNA: TGTGCCAGCAGCCAAGTTTCGTGGTTTAGGCAGCCCCAGCATTTT

V: TRBV5-1
J: TRBJ1-1
size: NA
D: NA
length: 13
CDR3: CASSFSQGTEAFF
DNA: TGCGCCAGCAGCTTCTCGCAGGGAACTGAAGCTTTCTTT

V: TRBV7-9
J: TRBJ2-5
size: NA
D: NA
length: 11
CDR3: CASSLQETQYF
DNA: TGTGCCAGCAGCTTGCAGGAGACCCAGTACTTC

V: TRBV7-2
J: TRBJ1-5
size: few
D: NA
length: 15
CDR3: CASSLTPADNQPQHF
DNA: TGTGCCAGCAGCTTGACCCCGGCAGACAATCAACCCCAGCATTTT

V: TRBV7-6
J: TRBJ2-2
size: NA
D: TRBD2
length: 15
CDR3: CASSLSGGATGELFF
DNA: TGTGCCAGCAGCTTAAGCGGGGGGGCCACCGGGGAGCTGTTTTTT

V: TRBV5-5
J: TRBJ2-7
size: NA
D: TRBD1
length: 15
CDR3: CASSYGQGSTYEQYF
DNA: TGTGCCAGCAGCTATGGACAGGGGTCTACCTACGAGCAGTACTTC

V: TRBV4-3
J: TRBJ1-5
size: NA
D: NA
length: 19
CDR3: CASSQQTARTGGGNQPQHF
DNA: TGCGCCAGCAGCCAACAGACGGCCCGAACCGGTGGAGGCAATCAGCCCCAGCATTTT

V: TRBV27
J: TRBJ1-5
size: NA
D: TRBD1
length: 17
CDR3: CASGLTGTGGRNQPQHF
DNA: TGTGCCAGCGGGTTGACCGGGACAGGGGGCCGCAATCAGCCCCAGCATTTT

V: TRBV6-2/TRBV6-3
J: TRBJ1-1
size: NA
D: NA
length: 16
CDR3: CASSPNSPGKGTEAFF
DNA: TGTGCCAGCAGCCCCAATTCCCCAGGGAAAGGCACTGAAGCTTTCTTT

V: TRBV3-1/TRBV3-2
J: TRBJ2-1
size: NA
D: NA
length: 15
CDR3: CASSLQRSSYNEQFF
DNA: TGTGCCAGCAGCCTACAGCGGAGTTCGTACAATGAGCAGTTCTTC

V: TRBV24-1
J: TRBJ1-2
size: NA
D: NA
length: 15
CDR3: CATSEGGAGDAGYTF
DNA: TGTGCCACCAGTGAGGGGGGGGCAGGGGATGCTGGCTACACCTTC

V: TRBV2
J: TRBJ2-7
size: few
D: NA
length: 13
CDR3: CASKGWMGYEQYF
DNA: TGTGCCAGCAAGGGATGGATGGGTTACGAGCAGTACTTC

V: TRBV20-1
J: TRBJ1-2
size: once
D: NA
length: 10
CDR3: CSANQEGYTF
DNA: TGCAGTGCTAACCAAGAGGGCTACACCTTC

V: TRBV5-6
J: TRBJ2-7
size: NA
D: NA
length: 14
CDR3: CASRRTTSSYEQYF
DNA: TGTGCCAGCAGACGGACGACTAGCTCCTACGAGCAGTACTTC

V: TRBV28
J: TRBJ1-5
size: NA
D: NA
length: 14
CDR3: CASSLLGQSRPQHF
DNA: TGTGCCAGCAGTTTATTGGGGCAGTCTAGGCCCCAGCATTTT

V: TRBV2
J: TRBJ1-1
size: NA
D: TRBD1
length: 12
CDR3: CARRDRATEAFF
DNA: TGTGCCAGAAGAGACAGGGCCACTGAAGCTTTCTTT